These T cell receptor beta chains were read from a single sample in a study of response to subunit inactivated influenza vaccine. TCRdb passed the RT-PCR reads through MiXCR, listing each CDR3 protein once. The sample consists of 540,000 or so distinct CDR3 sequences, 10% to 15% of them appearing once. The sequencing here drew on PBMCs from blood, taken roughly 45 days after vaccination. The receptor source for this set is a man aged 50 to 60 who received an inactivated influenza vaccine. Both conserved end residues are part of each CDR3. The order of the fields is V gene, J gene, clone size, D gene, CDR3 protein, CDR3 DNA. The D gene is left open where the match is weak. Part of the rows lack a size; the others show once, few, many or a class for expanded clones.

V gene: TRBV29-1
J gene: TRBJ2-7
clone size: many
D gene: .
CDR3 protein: CSVGRDGLYEQYF
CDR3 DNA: TGCAGCGTAGGCCGGGACGGACTATACGAGCAGTACTTC

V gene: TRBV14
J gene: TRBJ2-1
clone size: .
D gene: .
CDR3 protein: CASSERLLAYNEQFF
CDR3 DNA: TGTGCCAGCAGCGAAAGGCTGTTGGCCTACAATGAGCAGTTCTTC

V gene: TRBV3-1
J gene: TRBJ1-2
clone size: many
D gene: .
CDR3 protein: CASSLREANYGYTF
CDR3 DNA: TGTGCCAGCAGCCTCAGGGAAGCTAACTATGGCTACACCTTC

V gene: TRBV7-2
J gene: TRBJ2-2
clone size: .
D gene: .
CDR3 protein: CASSLAGGGVTGELFF
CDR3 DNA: TGTGCCAGCAGCTTAGCTGGAGGGGGAGTCACCGGGGAGCTGTTTTTT

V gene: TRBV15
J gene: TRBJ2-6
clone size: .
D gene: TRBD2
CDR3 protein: CATSRDGSGANSGANVLTF
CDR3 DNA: TGTGCCACCAGCAGAGATGGGAGCGGGGCCAACTCTGGGGCCAACGTCCTGACTTTC

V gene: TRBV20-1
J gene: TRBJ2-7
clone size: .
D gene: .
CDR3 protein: CSARGEVGEQYF
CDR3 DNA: TGCAGTGCTAGGGGGGAGGTTGGCGAGCAGTACTTC

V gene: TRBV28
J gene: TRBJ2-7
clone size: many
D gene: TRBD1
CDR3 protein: CASSLGDREVYEQYF
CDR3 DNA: TGTGCCAGCAGTTTAGGGGACAGGGAGGTCTACGAGCAGTACTTC

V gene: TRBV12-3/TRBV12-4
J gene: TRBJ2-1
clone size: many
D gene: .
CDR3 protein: CASSLGANNEQFF
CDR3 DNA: TGTGCCAGCAGTCTCGGGGCCAACAATGAGCAGTTCTTC

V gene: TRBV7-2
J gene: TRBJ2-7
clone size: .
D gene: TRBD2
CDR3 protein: CASSRPGLAVAYEQYF
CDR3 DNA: TGTGCCAGCAGCAGACCGGGACTAGCGGTCGCCTACGAGCAGTACTTC

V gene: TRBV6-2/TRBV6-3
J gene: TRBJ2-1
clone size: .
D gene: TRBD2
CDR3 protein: CASASGGTTRNEQFF
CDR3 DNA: TGTGCCAGCGCTAGCGGGGGCACTACGCGCAATGAGCAGTTCTTC

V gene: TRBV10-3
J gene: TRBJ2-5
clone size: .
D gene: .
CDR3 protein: CAISEQGQETQYF
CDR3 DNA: TGTGCCATCAGTGAACAGGGCCAAGAGACCCAGTACTTC

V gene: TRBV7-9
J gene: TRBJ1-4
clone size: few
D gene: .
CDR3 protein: CASSGAREKLFF
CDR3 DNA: TGTGCCAGCAGCGGGGCCCGCGAAAAACTGTTTTTT

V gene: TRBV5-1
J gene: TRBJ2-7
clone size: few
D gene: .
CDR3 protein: CASSLGTGRGNYEQYF
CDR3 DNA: TGCGCCAGCAGCTTGGGCACAGGGAGGGGCAACTACGAGCAGTACTTC

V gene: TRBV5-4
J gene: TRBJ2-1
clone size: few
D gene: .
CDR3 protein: CASSGATYNEQFF
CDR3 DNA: TGTGCCAGCAGCGGTGCTACGTACAATGAGCAGTTCTTC

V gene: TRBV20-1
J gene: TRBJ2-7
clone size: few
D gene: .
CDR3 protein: CSARDGGAWSSYEQYF
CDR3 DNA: TGCAGTGCTAGAGATGGAGGAGCGTGGAGCTCCTACGAGCAGTACTTC

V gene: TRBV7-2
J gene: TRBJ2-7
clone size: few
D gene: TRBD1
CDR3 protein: CASSLGRGLVEQYF
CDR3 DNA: TGTGCCAGCAGCTTGGGCAGGGGGCTGGTCGAGCAGTACTTC

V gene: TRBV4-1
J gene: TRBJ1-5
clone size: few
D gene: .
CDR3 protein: CASSLRTVGNQPQHF
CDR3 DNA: TGCGCCAGCAGCCTCAGGACAGTCGGCAATCAGCCCCAGCATTTT

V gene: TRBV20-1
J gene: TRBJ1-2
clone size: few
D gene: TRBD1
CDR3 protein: CSASRPDRGRDGYTF
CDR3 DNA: TGCAGTGCTTCCAGACCAGACAGGGGCAGAGATGGCTACACCTTC

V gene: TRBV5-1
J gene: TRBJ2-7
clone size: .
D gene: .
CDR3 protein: CASSFSTGTGTEQYF
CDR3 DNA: TGCGCCAGCAGCTTCTCGACCGGGACCGGGACCGAGCAGTACTTC

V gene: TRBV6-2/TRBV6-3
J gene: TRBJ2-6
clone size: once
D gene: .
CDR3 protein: CASTSLASSGANVLTF
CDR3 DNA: TGTGCCAGCACATCTTTGGCGAGCTCTGGGGCCAACGTCCTGACTTTC

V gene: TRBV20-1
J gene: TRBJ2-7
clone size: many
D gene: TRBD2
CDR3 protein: CSAAPGLAGAEQYF
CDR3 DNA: TGCAGTGCAGCACCGGGACTAGCGGGAGCCGAGCAGTACTTC

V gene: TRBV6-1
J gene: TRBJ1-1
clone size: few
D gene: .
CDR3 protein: CATEQGFQGTEAFF
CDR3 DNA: TGTGCCACCGAACAGGGTTTTCAAGGCACTGAAGCTTTCTTT

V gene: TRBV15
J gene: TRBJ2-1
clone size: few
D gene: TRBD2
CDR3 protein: CATSRGTSGINEQFF
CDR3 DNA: TGTGCCACCAGCCGAGGGACTAGCGGGATCAATGAGCAGTTCTTC

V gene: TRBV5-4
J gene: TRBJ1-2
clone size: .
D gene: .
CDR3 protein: CASSLDRAGGYTF
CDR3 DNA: TGTGCCAGCAGCTTGGACAGGGCGGGAGGCTACACCTTC

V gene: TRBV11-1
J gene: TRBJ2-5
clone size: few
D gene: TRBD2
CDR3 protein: CASSSLPITAGDQETQYF
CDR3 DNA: TGTGCCAGCAGCTCCCTCCCGATAACAGCGGGGGACCAAGAGACCCAGTACTTC

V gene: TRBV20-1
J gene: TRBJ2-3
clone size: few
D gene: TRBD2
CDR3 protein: CSASALAGDTDTQYF
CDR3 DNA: TGCAGTGCTAGCGCACTAGCGGGTGACACAGATACGCAGTATTTT

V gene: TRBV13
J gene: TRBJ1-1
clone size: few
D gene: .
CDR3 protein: CASSQHRVEMNTEAFF
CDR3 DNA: TGTGCCAGCAGCCAGCACAGGGTTGAGATGAACACTGAAGCTTTCTTT

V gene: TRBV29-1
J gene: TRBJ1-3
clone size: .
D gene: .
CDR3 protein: CSVEGLGNTIYF
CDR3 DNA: TGCAGCGTTGAGGGCCTCGGAAACACCATATATTTT

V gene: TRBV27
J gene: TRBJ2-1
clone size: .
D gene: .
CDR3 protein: CASSLFSGWSSYNEQFF
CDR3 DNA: TGTGCCAGCAGTTTATTTTCGGGGTGGAGCTCCTACAATGAGCAGTTCTTC

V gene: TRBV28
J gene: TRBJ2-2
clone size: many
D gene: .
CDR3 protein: CASTGGRGNTGELFF
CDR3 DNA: TGTGCCAGCACCGGGGGCAGGGGCAACACCGGGGAGCTGTTTTTT

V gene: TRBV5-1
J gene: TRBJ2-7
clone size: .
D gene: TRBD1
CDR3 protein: CASTRTGAYEQYF
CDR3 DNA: TGCGCCAGCACCCGGACAGGGGCCTACGAGCAGTACTTC

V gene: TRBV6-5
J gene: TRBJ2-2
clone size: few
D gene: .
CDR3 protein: CASSYGGGVTGELFF
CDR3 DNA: TGTGCCAGCAGTTACGGAGGGGGGGTCACCGGGGAGCTGTTTTTT

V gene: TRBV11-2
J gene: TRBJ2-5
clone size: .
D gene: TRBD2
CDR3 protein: CASSTSSGNSQKTQYF
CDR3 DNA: TGTGCCAGCAGCACTTCTAGCGGAAATTCCCAAAAGACCCAGTACTTC

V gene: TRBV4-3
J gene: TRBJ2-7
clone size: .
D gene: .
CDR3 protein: CASSQDIGSPYEQYF
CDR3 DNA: TGCGCCAGCAGCCAAGACATTGGAAGTCCCTACGAGCAGTACTTC

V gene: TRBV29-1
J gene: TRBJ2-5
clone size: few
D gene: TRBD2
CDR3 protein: CSVGTSGTWETQYF
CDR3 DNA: TGCAGCGTTGGGACTAGCGGGACATGGGAGACCCAGTACTTC

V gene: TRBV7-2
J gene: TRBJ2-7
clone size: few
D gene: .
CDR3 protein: CASSLASLDEQYF
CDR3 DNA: TGTGCCAGCAGCTTGGCTAGCTTGGACGAGCAGTACTTC

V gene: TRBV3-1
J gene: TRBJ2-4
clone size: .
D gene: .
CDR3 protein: CASSPQLYLAKNIQYF
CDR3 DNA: TGTGCCAGCAGCCCTCAATTATATCTAGCCAAAAACATTCAGTACTTC

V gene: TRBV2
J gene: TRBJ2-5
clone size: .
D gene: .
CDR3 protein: CAIQPYQETQYF
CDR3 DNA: TGTGCCATCCAGCCGTACCAAGAGACCCAGTACTTC

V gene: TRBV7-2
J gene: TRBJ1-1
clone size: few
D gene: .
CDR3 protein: CASSYRATGEAFF
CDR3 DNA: TGTGCCAGCAGCTACAGGGCTACCGGTGAAGCTTTCTTT

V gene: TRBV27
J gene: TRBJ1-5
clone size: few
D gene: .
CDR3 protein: CASSFLRDSNQPQHF
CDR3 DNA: TGTGCCAGCAGTTTCCTCAGGGATAGCAATCAGCCCCAGCATTTT

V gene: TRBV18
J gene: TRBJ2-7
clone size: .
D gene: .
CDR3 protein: CASSPGGQLKYEQYF
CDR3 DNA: TGTGCCAGCTCACCAGGAGGACAGCTTAAGTACGAGCAGTACTTC

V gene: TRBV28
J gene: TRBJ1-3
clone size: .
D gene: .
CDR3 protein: CASSHGGVRGNTIYF
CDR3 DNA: TGTGCCAGCAGCCATGGCGGGGTTCGGGGAAACACCATATATTTT

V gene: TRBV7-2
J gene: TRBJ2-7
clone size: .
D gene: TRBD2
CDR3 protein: CASSTSSGSYEQYF
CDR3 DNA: TGTGCCAGCAGCACCTCTAGCGGGAGCTACGAGCAGTACTTC

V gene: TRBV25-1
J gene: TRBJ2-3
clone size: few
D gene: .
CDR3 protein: CASSETRIMSDTQYF
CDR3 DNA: TGTGCCAGCAGTGAGACTAGGATAATGTCAGATACGCAGTATTTT

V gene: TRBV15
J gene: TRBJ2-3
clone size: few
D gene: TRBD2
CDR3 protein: CATSRGTSGVTDTQYF
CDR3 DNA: TGTGCCACCAGCAGGGGGACTAGCGGCGTCACAGATACGCAGTATTTT

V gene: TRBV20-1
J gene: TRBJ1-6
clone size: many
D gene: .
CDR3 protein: CSARAEGYTSPLHF
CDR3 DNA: TGCAGTGCTAGAGCAGAGGGGTATACTTCACCCCTCCACTTT

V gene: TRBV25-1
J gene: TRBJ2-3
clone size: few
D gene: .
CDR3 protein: CASSEGGDTQYF
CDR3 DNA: TGTGCCAGCAGTGAAGGGGGAGATACGCAGTATTTT

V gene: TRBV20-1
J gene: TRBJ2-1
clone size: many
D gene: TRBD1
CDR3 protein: CSAKRQGNEQFF
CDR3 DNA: TGCAGTGCTAAACGACAGGGGAATGAGCAGTTCTTC

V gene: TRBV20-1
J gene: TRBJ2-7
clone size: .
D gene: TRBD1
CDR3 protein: CSARDGQGTEQYF
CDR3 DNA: TGCAGTGCTAGAGACGGACAGGGAACCGAGCAGTACTTC

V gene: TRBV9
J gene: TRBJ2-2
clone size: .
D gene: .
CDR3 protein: CASSAAGTNPGELFF
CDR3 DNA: TGTGCCAGCAGTGCCGCAGGGACGAACCCCGGGGAGCTGTTTTTT

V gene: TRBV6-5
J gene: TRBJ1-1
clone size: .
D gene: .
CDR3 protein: CASSLNLLNTEAFF
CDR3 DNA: TGTGCCAGCAGTTTGAATCTCCTGAACACTGAAGCTTTCTTT

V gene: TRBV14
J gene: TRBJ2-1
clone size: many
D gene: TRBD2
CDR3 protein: CASSRTSGAYNEQFF
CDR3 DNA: TGTGCCAGCAGCCGGACTAGCGGGGCATACAATGAGCAGTTCTTC

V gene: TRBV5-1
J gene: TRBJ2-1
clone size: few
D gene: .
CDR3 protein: CASSRPRAGLSYNEQFF
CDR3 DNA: TGCGCCAGCAGCCGGCCTAGGGCGGGTCTCTCCTACAATGAGCAGTTCTTC

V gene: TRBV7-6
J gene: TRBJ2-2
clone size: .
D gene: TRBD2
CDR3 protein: CASSLAWREISGELFF
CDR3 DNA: TGTGCCAGCAGCTTAGCGTGGCGGGAGATATCCGGGGAGCTGTTTTTT